This record looks at one TCR beta chain sequence and its context. The record originates from a study of OX40 agonist ivuxolimab in advanced cancers. Study at large: Patients in the trial were receiving intravenous ivuxolimab every 2 weeks, at doses of 0.01 to 10 mg/kg.

The length of the CDR3 is 16 residues. Germline CDR1 and CDR2: SGHRS and YFSETQ. V was pared by 4 bases and J by 3 bases, with 16 bases between. The protocol was immunoSEQ multiplex PCR, while the TCRdb copy is restricted to in-frame clones and leaves out a portion. The sample gives 60,000 or so clones, around four fifths of which show up once; 2.5% to 3.5% is in the top ten. The chain combines TRBV5-1 with TRBJ2-2, with a possible D match to TRBD2 (6 bases). The source was CD4+ or CD8+ T cells sorted from blood, collected in a trial of the OX40 agonist ivuxolimab. This clonotype was sampled from an adult with an advanced solid tumor such as melanoma, head and neck, liver or kidney cancer. The CDR3 DNA is TGCGCCAGCAGCCCGGCGGGGTTTTACGACACCGGGGAGCTGTTTTTT. This gives the protein CASSPAGFYDTGELFF.